The 9 T cell receptor beta chains below come from one sample, sequenced in a study of OX40 agonist ivuxolimab in advanced cancers. Libraries were prepared by immunoSEQ multiplex PCR; TCRdb keeps only in-frame clonotypes and omits some of them. The top ten clones hold nearly 0.7% of a sample with some 50,000 clones, 80% to 90% of them seen once. The starting material was CD4+ or CD8+ T cells sorted from blood, obtained in a trial of the OX40 agonist ivuxolimab. These receptors were collected from an adult with an advanced solid tumor such as melanoma, head and neck, liver or kidney cancer.

This clone appeared a single time. This rearrangement joins TRBV5-6 to TRBJ2-1; 11 nucleotides line up with TRBD2. Germline V gene data show CDR1 as SGHDT and CDR2 as YYEEEE. The CDR3 sequence is 15 residues long. The V and J ends lost 5 bases and 2 bases, in that order; junction bases with no gene match: 3. The CDR3 DNA reads TGTGCCAGCAGTTTAGCGGGGGGGACCTACAATGAGCAGTTCTTC. As protein: CASSLAGGTYNEQFF.

This clone has a single count. The rearrangement joins TRBV15 to TRBJ1-5, with 11 bases that match TRBD1. After removal of 1 base from V and 5 bases from J, the junction contained 1 base not matched to a gene. Looked up from germline, CDR1 is LNHNV and CDR2 is YYDKDF (reference sequence). The CDR3 contains 15 residues. CDR3 residues: CATSRAGQGDQPQHF. In DNA form, the CDR3 reads TGTGCCACCAGCAGAGCGGGACAGGGGGATCAGCCCCAGCATTTT.

The rearrangement uses TRBV15 and TRBJ2-5; a possible D gene is TRBD2 (6 bases). This CDR3 spans 15 amino acids. V was shortened by 0 bases and J by 5 bases, with 13 bases between the two germline ends. Germline-derived CDR1 and CDR2 are LNHNV and YYDKDF (reference sequence). This chain's CDR3 is CATSRDSGGRETQYF. CDR3 nucleotides: TGTGCCACCAGCAGAGATTCCGGGGGAAGGGAGACCCAGTACTTC.

The CDR3 protein is CASSLRGQGYTGELFF. The CDR3 bases are TGTGCCAGCAGCTTAAGAGGACAGGGGTACACCGGGGAGCTGTTTTTT. The chain joins TRBV7-8 to TRBJ2-2; 9 bases match TRBD1. V lost 2 bases, J lost 3 bases, and 4 bases stayed unmatched. CDR1 and CDR2 (germline): SGHVS, FQNEAQ. This CDR3 is built from 16 residues.

The chain employs TRBV5-1 and TRBJ2-7; 12 positions agree with TRBD2. V lost 4 bases and J lost 2; bases outside the gene matches: 1. Per germline, CDR1 SGHRS and CDR2 YFSETQ. This CDR3 spans 14 amino acids. CDR3 region: CASSRTSGAYEQYF. The CDR3 DNA reads TGCGCCAGCAGCCGGACTAGCGGGGCCTACGAGCAGTACTTC.

The V and J genes are TRBV6-1 and TRBJ2-7; 9 bases fit TRBD1. After removal of 4 bases from V and 6 bases from J, the junction contained 10 bases not matched to a gene. Germline CDR1 reads MNHNS; CDR2 reads SASEGT. CDR3 length: 15 residues. The CDR3 sequence: CASSAQGGQGGEQYF. In DNA, the CDR3 is TGTGCCAGCAGTGCCCAAGGGGGACAGGGAGGCGAGCAGTACTTC.

This clone was counted a single time. The V gene is TRBV19, the J gene TRBJ2-5, with TRBD2 as a possible D gene (6 bases). Germline V lookup: CDR1 LNHDA, CDR2 SQIVND (reference sequence). The CDR3 extends over 16 amino acids. Trimming left V 3 bases short and J 0 bases short, with 14 bases between. CDR3 residues: CASSIWGREDQETQYF. In nucleotides, the CDR3 is TGTGCCAGTAGTATTTGGGGCAGGGAGGACCAAGAGACCCAGTACTTC.

Concerning this clone itself: This may stem from a read error, because a much larger clone lies one nucleotide away. This chain uses TRBV6-6 with TRBJ1-1; no clear D gene. The CDR3 extends over 13 amino acids. The ends were cut back, 7 bases at V and 4 bases at J, with 13 bases in the middle. Germline V lookup: CDR1 MNHNY, CDR2 SVGAGI (reference sequence). This CDR3 reads CASNNRGFTEAFF. The CDR3, as DNA: TGTGCCAGCAACAACCGGGGTTTCACTGAAGCTTTCTTT.

The J gene is TRBJ2-5, the V gene TRBV2; a weak D match, TRBD1 (7 bases). V shed 8 bases and J shed 2 bases, with 15 bases lying between them. Per germline, CDR1 SNHLY and CDR2 FYNNEI. CDR3 size: 14 residues. Written as DNA, the CDR3 is TGTGCCAGCGGGGGGACAGCGAGTCAAGAGACCCAGTACTTC. This gives the protein CASGGTASQETQYF. The full variable domain, in which reference TRBV2 and TRBJ2-5 provide the parts outside the CDR3, is EPEVTQTPSHQVTQMGQEVILRCVPISNHLYFYWYRQILGQKVEFLVSFYNNEISEKSEIFDDQFSVERPDGSNFTLKIRSTKLEDSAMYFCASGGTASQETQYFGPGTRLLVL.